Reported below is one T cell receptor beta chain. V shed 0 bases and J shed 2 bases, with 16 bases lying between them. The CDR3 runs 17 residues. Germline loops: CDR1 SGHRS, CDR2 YFSETQ. TCRdb keeps only in-frame clones here, not all; method: immunoSEQ multiplex PCR. Of about 98,000 clones listed, around 90% are singletons. Time point: baseline, week 1 (first vaccination visit). The treatment was: pre-vaccination baseline after standard-of-care therapy. This sample was included in a study of a mutant IDH1 vaccine in newly diagnosed glioma. V usage is TRBV5-1 and J usage is TRBJ2-3; possibly TRBD2 for D (6 bases). The source of this sequence is a woman aged 45-59 years with glioma. The material was PBMCs, obtained from a glioma patient treated with radiotherapy, temozolomide or both. CDR3 in DNA: TGCGCCAGCAGCTTGGTGGGAGGAACGCTTTCCACAGATACGCAGTATTTT. Translated, it gives CASSLVGGTLSTDTQYF.